This is a list of T cell receptor beta chains from one sample in a study of blood T cell repertoires in COVID-19. Profiled with immunoSEQ multiplex PCR; TCRdb holds only in-frame clones, not every one. The sample holds around 60,000 clones; approximately 86% are singletons and the top ten take roughly 3.5%. Material for sequencing was peripheral blood. Source of these receptors: a middle-aged man with active COVID-19. Each CDR3 is given with its conserved first and last residue. Each record gives: CDR3 protein, CDR3 DNA, D gene, V gene, clone size, J gene. The D gene is left open where the match is weak. Size values are once, few and many counts, or a class for expanded clones, and some rows have none.

CDR3 protein: CASSPYPGNSYEQYF
CDR3 DNA: TGTGCCAGCAGCCCCTATCCGGGTAACTCCTACGAGCAGTACTTC
D gene: .
V gene: TRBV9
clone size: .
J gene: TRBJ2-7

CDR3 protein: CASSEPPGQGATPGELFF
CDR3 DNA: TGTGCCAGCAGTGAACCTCCGGGACAGGGGGCGACACCGGGGGAGCTGTTTTTT
D gene: TRBD1
V gene: TRBV9
clone size: .
J gene: TRBJ2-2

CDR3 protein: CASSPKIRLAGVTGELFF
CDR3 DNA: TGTGCCAGCAGCCCTAAAATAAGACTAGCGGGGGTTACCGGGGAGCTGTTTTTT
D gene: TRBD2
V gene: TRBV7-9
clone size: few
J gene: TRBJ2-2

CDR3 protein: CASSLDRVAETQYF
CDR3 DNA: TGTGCCAGCAGCTTGGACAGGGTGGCGGAGACCCAGTACTTC
D gene: TRBD1
V gene: TRBV11-2
clone size: .
J gene: TRBJ2-5

CDR3 protein: CASSYYLASGGVTGELFF
CDR3 DNA: TGTGCCAGCAGCTATTATCTCGCTAGCGGGGGCGTCACCGGGGAGCTGTTTTTT
D gene: TRBD2
V gene: TRBV9
clone size: .
J gene: TRBJ2-2

CDR3 protein: CASSLGQGASEQYF
CDR3 DNA: TGCGCCAGCAGCTTGGGACAGGGGGCGAGTGAGCAGTACTTC
D gene: TRBD1
V gene: TRBV5-1
clone size: .
J gene: TRBJ2-7

CDR3 protein: CASSLTGSNQPQHF
CDR3 DNA: TGCGCCAGCAGCTTGACAGGGAGCAATCAGCCCCAGCATTTT
D gene: .
V gene: TRBV5-1
clone size: few
J gene: TRBJ1-5

CDR3 protein: CASSRTSGPYNEQFF
CDR3 DNA: TGTGCCAGCTCTAGGACTAGCGGTCCCTACAATGAGCAGTTCTTC
D gene: TRBD2
V gene: TRBV18
clone size: .
J gene: TRBJ2-1

CDR3 protein: CSVDDRQQETQYF
CDR3 DNA: TGCAGCGTTGATGACAGGCAACAAGAGACCCAGTACTTC
D gene: .
V gene: TRBV29-1
clone size: .
J gene: TRBJ2-5

CDR3 protein: CASSLAGGNSDTQYF
CDR3 DNA: TGTGCCAGCAGCTTAGCGGGGGGGAACTCAGATACGCAGTATTTT
D gene: TRBD2
V gene: TRBV9
clone size: .
J gene: TRBJ2-3